This TCR beta chain was recorded in a study of blood T cells in healthy people across ages. The V gene lost 4 bases and the J gene lost 4 bases, with 10 bases spanning the gap. The germline gives CDR1 MNHEY, CDR2 SVGEGT. The CDR3 extends over 13 amino acids. Through a sample-barcoded 5' primer and a J-beta primer mix, a second PCR was run for roughly 7 to 11 cycles. One entry per CDR3 protein, called by TCRdb with MiXCR from the 5' RACE reads. This sample carries 850,000 to 1,000,000 distinct CDR3 sequences, around 48% of them seen once, and the ten largest clones take around 15%. General study findings and limits: Compared with aged donors, long-lived donors showed fewer expanded clones, suggesting selection.

In regard to this clonotype: What it binds is unknown.

The receptor's source is a man aged 25-45 years in good health. This rearrangement joins TRBV6-2 or TRBV6-3 to TRBJ1-1; D gene uncertain. The sequenced sample consisted of blood. This chain's CDR3 is CASSLIMSTEAFF. CDR3 coding DNA: TGTGCCAGCAGTTTGATTATGAGCACTGAAGCTTTCTTT.